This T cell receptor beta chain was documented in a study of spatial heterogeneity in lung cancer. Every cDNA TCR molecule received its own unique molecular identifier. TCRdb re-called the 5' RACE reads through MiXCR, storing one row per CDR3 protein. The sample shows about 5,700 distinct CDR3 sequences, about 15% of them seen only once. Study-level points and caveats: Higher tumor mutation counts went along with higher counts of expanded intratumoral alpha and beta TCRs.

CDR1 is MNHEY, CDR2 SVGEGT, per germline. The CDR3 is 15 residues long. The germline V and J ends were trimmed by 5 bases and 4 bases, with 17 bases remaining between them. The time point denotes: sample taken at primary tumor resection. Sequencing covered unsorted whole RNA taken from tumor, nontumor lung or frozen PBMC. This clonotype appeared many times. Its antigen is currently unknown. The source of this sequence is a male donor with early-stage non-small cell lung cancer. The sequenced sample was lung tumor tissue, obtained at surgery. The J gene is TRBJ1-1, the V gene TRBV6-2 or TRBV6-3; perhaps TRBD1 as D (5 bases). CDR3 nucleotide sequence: TGTGCCAGCAGTGCGGGGCAGGGACCGCGCACTGAAGCTTTCTTT. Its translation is CASSAGQGPRTEAFF.